Sequencing of this T cell receptor beta chain was carried out in a study of blood T cells in healthy people across ages. A few counts support this clonotype. The people who gave samples were healthy Caucasians from Russia, aged roughly 6 to 90. The germline CDR1 and CDR2 sequences are LNHNV and YYDKDF (reference sequence). This CDR3 is built from 18 residues. The trim removed 1 base at V and 5 bases at J, leaving 16 bases unmatched. Alongside a J-beta primer mix, a sample-barcoded 5' primer served in a second PCR lasting roughly 6 to 11 cycles. Carrying 12 random nucleotides, a template-switch adaptor labeled each individual cDNA molecule. TCRdb independently ran MiXCR on the 5' RACE reads; one entry per CDR3 protein. The sample contains over a million distinct CDR3 sequences, less than 50% of which appear only once.

This sequence joins TRBV15 and TRBJ1-2; 7 bases fit TRBD1. The sequenced material came from blood. This sequence originates from a woman aged 60 to 75 in good health. CDR3 in DNA: TGTGCCACCAGCAGAGTTCGGGACAGCCTGATTAGGTATTATGGCTACACCTTC. It encodes CATSRVRDSLIRYYGYTF.